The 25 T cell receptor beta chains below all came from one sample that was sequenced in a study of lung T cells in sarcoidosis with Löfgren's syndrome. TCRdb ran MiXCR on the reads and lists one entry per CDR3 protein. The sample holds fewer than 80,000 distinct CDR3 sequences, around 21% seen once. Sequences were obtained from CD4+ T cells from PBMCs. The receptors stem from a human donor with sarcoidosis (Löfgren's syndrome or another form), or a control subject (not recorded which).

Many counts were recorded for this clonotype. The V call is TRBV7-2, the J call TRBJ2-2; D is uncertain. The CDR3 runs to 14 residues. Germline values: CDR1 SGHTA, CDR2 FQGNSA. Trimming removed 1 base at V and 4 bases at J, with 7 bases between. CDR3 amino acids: CASSLEQFTGELFF. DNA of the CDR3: TGTGCCAGCAGCTTAGAACAGTTCACCGGGGAGCTGTTTTTT.

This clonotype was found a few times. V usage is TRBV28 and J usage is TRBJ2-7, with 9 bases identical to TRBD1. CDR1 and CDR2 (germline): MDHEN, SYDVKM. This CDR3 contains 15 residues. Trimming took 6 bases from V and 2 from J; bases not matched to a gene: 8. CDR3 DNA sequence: TGTGCCAGCAGCGTTGGGGGGGACAGGGCCTACGAGCAGTACTTC. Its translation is CASSVGGDRAYEQYF.

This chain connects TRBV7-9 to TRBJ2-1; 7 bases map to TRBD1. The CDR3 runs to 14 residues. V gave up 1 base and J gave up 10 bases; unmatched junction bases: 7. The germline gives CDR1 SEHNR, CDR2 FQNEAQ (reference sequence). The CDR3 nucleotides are TGTGCCAGCAGCTTAGGCAGGGGGATCGGCGAGCAGTTCTTC. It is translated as CASSLGRGIGEQFF.

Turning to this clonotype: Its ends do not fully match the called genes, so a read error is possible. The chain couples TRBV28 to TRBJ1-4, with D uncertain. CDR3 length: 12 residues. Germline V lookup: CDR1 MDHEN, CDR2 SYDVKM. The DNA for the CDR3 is TGTGCCAGCACCAGCCTTAATGAAAGACTGTTTTTT. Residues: CASTSLNERLFF.

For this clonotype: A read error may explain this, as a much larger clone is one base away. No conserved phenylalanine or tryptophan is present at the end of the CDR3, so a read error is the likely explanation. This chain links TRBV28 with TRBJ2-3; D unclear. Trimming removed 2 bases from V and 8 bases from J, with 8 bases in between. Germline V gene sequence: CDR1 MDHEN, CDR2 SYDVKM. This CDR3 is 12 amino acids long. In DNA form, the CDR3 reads TGTGCCAGCAGTTTACAGCACCTTACGCAGTATTCT. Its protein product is CASSLQHLTQYS.

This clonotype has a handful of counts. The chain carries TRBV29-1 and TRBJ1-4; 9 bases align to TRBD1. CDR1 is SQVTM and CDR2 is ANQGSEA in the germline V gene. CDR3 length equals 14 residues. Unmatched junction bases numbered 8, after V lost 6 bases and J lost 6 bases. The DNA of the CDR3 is TGCAGCGTCTTACCGGGACAGGGAGATGAAAAACTGTTTTTT. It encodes CSVLPGQGDEKLFF.

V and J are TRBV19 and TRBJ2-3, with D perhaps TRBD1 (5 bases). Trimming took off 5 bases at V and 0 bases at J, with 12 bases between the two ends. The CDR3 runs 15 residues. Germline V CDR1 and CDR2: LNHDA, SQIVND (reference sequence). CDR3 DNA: TGTGCCAGTAGTGCCGACAGACGAAGCACAGATACGCAGTATTTT. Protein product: CASSADRRSTDTQYF.

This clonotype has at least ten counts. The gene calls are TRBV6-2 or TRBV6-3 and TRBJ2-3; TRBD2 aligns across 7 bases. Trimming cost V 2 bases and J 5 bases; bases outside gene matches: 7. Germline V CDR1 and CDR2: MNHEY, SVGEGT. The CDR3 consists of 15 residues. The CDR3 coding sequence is TGTGCCAGCAGTTACAGGCGGGAGAGGAGAGATACGCAGTATTTT. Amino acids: CASSYRRERRDTQYF.

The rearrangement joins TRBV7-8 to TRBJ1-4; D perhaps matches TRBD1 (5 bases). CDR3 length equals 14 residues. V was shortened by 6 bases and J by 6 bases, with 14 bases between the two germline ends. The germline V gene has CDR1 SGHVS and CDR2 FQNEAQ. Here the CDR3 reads CASRTEAEDEKLFF. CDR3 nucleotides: TGTGCCAGCAGGACAGAAGCGGAGGATGAAAAACTGTTTTTT.

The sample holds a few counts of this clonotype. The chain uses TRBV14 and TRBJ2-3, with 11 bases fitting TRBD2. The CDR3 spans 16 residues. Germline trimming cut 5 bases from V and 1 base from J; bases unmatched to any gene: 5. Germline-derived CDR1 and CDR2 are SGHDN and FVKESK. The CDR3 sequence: CASSVGTSGGTDTQYF. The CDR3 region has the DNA TGTGCCAGCAGCGTAGGGACTAGCGGTGGCACAGATACGCAGTATTTT.

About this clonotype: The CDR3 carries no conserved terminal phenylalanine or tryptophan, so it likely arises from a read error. The CDR3 protein is CASNPRRRDWDTQYL. The DNA for the CDR3 is TGTGCCAGCAATCCTCGTCGGCGGGATTGGGATACGCAGTATCTT. This chain links TRBV25-1 with TRBJ2-3; possibly TRBD2 for D (6 bases). Trimming removed 7 bases at V and 6 bases at J, with 20 bases between. The CDR3 contains 15 residues. Germline values: CDR1 MGHDK, CDR2 SYGVNS.

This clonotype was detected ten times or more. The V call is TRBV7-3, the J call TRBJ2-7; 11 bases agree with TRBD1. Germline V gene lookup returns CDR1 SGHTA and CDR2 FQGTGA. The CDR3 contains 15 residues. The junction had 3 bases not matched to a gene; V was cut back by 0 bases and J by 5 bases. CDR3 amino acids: CASSLTGDRGDEQYF. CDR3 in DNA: TGTGCCAGCAGCTTAACGGGGGACAGGGGGGACGAGCAGTACTTC.

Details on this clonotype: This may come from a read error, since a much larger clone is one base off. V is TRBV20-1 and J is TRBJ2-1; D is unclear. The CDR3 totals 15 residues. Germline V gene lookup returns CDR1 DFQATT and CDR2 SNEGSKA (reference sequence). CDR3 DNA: TGCAGTTCTAGAGTACCACCCCGGCCCCACAATGAGCAGTTCTTC. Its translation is CSSRVPPRPHNEQFF.

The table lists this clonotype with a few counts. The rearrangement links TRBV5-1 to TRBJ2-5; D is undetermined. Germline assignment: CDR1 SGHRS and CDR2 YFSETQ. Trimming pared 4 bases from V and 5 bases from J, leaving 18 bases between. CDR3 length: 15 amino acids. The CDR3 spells CASSPLDGSRETQYF. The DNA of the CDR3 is TGCGCCAGCAGCCCCCTCGACGGCTCTCGGGAGACCCAGTACTTC.

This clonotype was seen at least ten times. CDR3: CASSPRLAREGDTQYF. In nucleotides, the CDR3 is TGTGCCAGCTCACCAAGACTAGCGCGCGAGGGAGATACGCAGTATTTT. This chain uses TRBV18 with TRBJ2-3; TRBD2 matches 8 bases. This CDR3 spans 16 amino acids. CDR1 is KGHSH and CDR2 is LQKENI in the germline V gene. The junction had 9 bases not matched to a gene; V was cut back by 2 bases and J by 5 bases. The full variable domain, in which reference TRBV18 and TRBJ2-3 provide the parts outside the CDR3, is NAGVMQNPRHLVRRRGQEARLRCSPMKGHSHVYWYRQLPEEGLKFMVYLQKENIIDESGMPKERFSAEFPKEGPSILRIQQVVRGDSAAYFCASSPRLAREGDTQYFGPGTRLTVL.

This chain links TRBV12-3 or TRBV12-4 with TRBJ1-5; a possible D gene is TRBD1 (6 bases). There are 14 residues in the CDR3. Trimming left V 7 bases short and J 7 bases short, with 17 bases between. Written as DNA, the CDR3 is TGTGCCAGCACTTTGGGGGGCGCTGGACAGCCCCAGCATTTT. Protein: CASTLGGAGQPQHF.

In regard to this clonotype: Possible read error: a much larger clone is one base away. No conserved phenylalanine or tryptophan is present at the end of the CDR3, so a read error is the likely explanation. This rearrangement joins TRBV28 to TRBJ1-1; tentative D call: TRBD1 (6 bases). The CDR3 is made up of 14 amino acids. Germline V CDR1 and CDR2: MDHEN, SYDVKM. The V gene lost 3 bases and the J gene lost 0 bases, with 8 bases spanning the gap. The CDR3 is CASSFRTVNTEAFI. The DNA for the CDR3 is TGTGCCAGCAGTTTTCGGACAGTGAACACTGAAGCTTTCATT.

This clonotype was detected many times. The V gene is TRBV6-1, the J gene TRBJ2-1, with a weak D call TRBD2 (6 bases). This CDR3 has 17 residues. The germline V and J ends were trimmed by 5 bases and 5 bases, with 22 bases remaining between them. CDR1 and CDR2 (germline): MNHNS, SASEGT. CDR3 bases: TGTGCCAGCAGTAAATATCTGGTTACTAGCAGCCACAATGAGCAGTTCTTC. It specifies CASSKYLVTSSHNEQFF.

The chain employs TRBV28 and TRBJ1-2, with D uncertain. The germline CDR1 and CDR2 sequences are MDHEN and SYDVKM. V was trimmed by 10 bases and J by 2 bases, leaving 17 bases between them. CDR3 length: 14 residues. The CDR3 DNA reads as TGTGCCACCAGGCTTGGAACTCCGAACTATGGCTACACCTTC. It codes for CATRLGTPNYGYTF.

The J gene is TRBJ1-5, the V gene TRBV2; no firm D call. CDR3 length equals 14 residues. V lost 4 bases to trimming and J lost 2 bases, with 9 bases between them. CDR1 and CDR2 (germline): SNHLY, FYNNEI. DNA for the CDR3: TGTGCCAGCAGTGCCGACGGGGGCAATCAGCCCCAGCATTTT. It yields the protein CASSADGGNQPQHF.

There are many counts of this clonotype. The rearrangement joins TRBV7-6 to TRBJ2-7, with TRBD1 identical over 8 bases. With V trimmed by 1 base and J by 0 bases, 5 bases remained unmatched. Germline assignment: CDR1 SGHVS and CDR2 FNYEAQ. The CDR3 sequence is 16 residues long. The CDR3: CASSLGVTGVSYEQYF. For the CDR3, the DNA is TGTGCCAGCAGCTTAGGGGTGACAGGGGTCTCCTACGAGCAGTACTTC.

CDR3 loop: CSAADRVGREKLFF. The CDR3 nucleotides read TGCAGTGCTGCAGACAGGGTCGGCCGTGAAAAACTGTTTTTT. The chain employs TRBV20-1 and TRBJ1-4; 7 bases are shared with TRBD1. The CDR3 is made up of 14 amino acids. V lost 5 bases, J lost 7 bases, and 10 bases stayed unmatched. CDR1 is DFQATT, CDR2 SNEGSKA, per germline (reference sequence).

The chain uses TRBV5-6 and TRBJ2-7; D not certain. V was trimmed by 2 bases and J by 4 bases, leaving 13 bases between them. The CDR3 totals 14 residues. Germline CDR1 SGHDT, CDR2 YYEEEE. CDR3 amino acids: CASSFVGRGYEQYF. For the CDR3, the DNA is TGTGCCAGCAGCTTCGTCGGTAGAGGTTACGAGCAGTACTTC.

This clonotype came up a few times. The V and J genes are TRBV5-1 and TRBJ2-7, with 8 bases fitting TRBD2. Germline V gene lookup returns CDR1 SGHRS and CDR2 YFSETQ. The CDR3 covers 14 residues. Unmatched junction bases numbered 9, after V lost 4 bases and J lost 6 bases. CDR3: CASSASSSGLEQYV. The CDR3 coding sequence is TGCGCCAGCAGCGCTAGCTCTAGCGGGCTCGAGCAGTACGTC.

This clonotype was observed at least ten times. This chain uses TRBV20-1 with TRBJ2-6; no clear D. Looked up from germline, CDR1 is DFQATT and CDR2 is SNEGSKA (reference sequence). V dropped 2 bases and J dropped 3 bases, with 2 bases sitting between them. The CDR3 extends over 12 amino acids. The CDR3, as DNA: TGCAGTGCTAGAATTGGGGCCAACGTCCTGACTTTC. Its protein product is CSARIGANVLTF.